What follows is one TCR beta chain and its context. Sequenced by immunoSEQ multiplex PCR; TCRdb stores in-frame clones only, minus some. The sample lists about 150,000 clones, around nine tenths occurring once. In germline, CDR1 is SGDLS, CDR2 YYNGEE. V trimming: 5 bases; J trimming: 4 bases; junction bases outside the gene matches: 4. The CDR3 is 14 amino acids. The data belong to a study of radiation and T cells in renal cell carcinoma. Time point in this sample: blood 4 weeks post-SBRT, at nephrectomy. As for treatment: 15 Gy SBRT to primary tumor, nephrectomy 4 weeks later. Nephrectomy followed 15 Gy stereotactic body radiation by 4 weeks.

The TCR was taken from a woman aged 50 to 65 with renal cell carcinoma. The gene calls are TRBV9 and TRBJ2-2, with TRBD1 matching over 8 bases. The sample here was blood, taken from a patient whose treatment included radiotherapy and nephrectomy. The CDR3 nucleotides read TGTGCCAGCAGTGACAGGGGCCTCACCGGGGAGCTGTTTTTT. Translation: CASSDRGLTGELFF.